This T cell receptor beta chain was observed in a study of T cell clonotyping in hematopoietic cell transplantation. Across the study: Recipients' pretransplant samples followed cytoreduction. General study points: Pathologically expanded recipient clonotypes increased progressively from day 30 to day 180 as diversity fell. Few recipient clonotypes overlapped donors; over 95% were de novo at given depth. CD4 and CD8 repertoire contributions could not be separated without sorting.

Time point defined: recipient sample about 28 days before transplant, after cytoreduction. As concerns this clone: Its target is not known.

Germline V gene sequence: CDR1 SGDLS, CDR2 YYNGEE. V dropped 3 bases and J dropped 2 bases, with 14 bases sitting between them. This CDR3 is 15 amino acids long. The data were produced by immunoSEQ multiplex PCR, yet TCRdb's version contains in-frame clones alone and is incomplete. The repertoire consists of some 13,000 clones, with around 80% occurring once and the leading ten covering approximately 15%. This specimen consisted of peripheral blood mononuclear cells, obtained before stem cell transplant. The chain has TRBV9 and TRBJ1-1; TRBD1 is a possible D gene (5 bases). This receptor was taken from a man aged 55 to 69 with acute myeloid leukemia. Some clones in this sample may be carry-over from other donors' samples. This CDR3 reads CASSATGTLNTEAFF. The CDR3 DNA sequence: TGTGCCAGCAGCGCTACCGGGACGCTCAACACTGAAGCTTTCTTT.